This entry concerns a single T cell receptor (beta chain). V lost 3 bases, J lost 4 bases, and 12 bases lay in between. Germline-derived CDR1 and CDR2 are SGHAT and FQNNGV. This CDR3 is built from 15 residues. This specimen belongs to a study of T cell repertoires in ileal Crohn's disease. Study overall: Operated complications were stricturing disease (around 61%) and penetrating disease (about 40%).

Time point given: neoterminal ileum biopsy at postoperative endoscopy, about 6 months after surgery. Repertoires were generated with immunoSEQ multiplex PCR, while TCRdb's copy carries only in-frame clones and drops some. The sample has about 12,000 clones; 65% to 80% are singletons. This chain links TRBV11-2 with TRBJ2-2, with D possibly TRBD2 on 5 matching bases. The sequence was collected from an adult with Crohn's disease. The material sequenced was ileal tissue. The CDR3 DNA is TGTGCCAGCAGCTTCACTAGTGCGGGCACCGGGGAGCTGTTTTTT. It specifies CASSFTSAGTGELFF.